The rows below give T cell receptor beta chains drawn from one sample of a study of post-analysis software for immune sequencing data. TCRdb redid the calling of the PCR reads with MiXCR, one entry per CDR3 protein. Of some 240,000 distinct CDR3 sequences listed, 30% to 45% are singletons. Material: blood. Receptors were obtained from a girl aged 5 to 17 with multiple sclerosis. Both conserved end residues are part of each CDR3. The order of the fields is V gene, clone size, CDR3 length, J gene, D gene, CDR3 DNA, CDR3 protein. The D gene is left open where the match is weak. Clone size is not always given. Where it is, it says once, few, many or a class for expanded clones.

v_call: TRBV20-1
clone_size: .
cdr3_length: 16
j_call: TRBJ2-3
d_call: .
cdr3_nt: TGCAGTGCCGCGATCGACTCATATGAACTCCCAGATACGCAGTATTTT
cdr3_aa: CSAAIDSYELPDTQYF

v_call: TRBV7-9
clone_size: .
cdr3_length: 12
j_call: TRBJ1-6
d_call: .
cdr3_nt: TGTGCCAGCAGCTCCTTGGAGGCTCCCCTCCACTTT
cdr3_aa: CASSSLEAPLHF

v_call: TRBV20-1
clone_size: .
cdr3_length: 15
j_call: TRBJ1-3
d_call: .
cdr3_nt: TGCAGTGCTACGCCGGACAGCGTCTCTGGAAACACCATATATTTT
cdr3_aa: CSATPDSVSGNTIYF

v_call: TRBV3-1
clone_size: many
cdr3_length: 15
j_call: TRBJ2-2
d_call: TRBD1
cdr3_nt: TGTGCCAGCAGCCACGGACAGGGAGACACCGGGGAGCTGTTTTTT
cdr3_aa: CASSHGQGDTGELFF

v_call: TRBV13
clone_size: .
cdr3_length: 14
j_call: TRBJ2-1
d_call: .
cdr3_nt: TGTGCCAGCGGAAGGGTAAGCTCCTACAATGAGCAGTTCTTC
cdr3_aa: CASGRVSSYNEQFF

v_call: TRBV7-8
clone_size: few
cdr3_length: 15
j_call: TRBJ2-5
d_call: .
cdr3_nt: TGTGCCAGCAGCCAACAACCAGGACCGCAGATGGCCCAGTACTTC
cdr3_aa: CASSQQPGPQMAQYF

v_call: TRBV19
clone_size: .
cdr3_length: 14
j_call: TRBJ2-3
d_call: .
cdr3_nt: TGTACCAGTAGTGGGGACACCCACACAGATACGCAGTATTTT
cdr3_aa: CTSSGDTHTDTQYF

v_call: TRBV5-5
clone_size: .
cdr3_length: 15
j_call: TRBJ2-7
d_call: .
cdr3_nt: TGTGCCAGCAGCCCTTACCAGGACACTTCATACGAGCAGTACTTC
cdr3_aa: CASSPYQDTSYEQYF

v_call: TRBV29-1
clone_size: many
cdr3_length: 14
j_call: TRBJ1-2
d_call: TRBD1
cdr3_nt: TGCAGCGTCGCCGGGACAGGGGGCCCATATGGCTACACCTTC
cdr3_aa: CSVAGTGGPYGYTF

v_call: TRBV20-1
clone_size: once
cdr3_length: 14
j_call: TRBJ2-3
d_call: .
cdr3_nt: TGCAGTGCTAGATCGAACTACGTGGGCGGTACGCAGTATTTT
cdr3_aa: CSARSNYVGGTQYF

v_call: TRBV5-1
clone_size: .
cdr3_length: 18
j_call: TRBJ2-3
d_call: TRBD2
cdr3_nt: TGCGCCAGCATGGGAAGCCTTGGAACTAGCGGGGAGTCAGATACGCAGTATTTT
cdr3_aa: CASMGSLGTSGESDTQYF

v_call: TRBV29-1
clone_size: many
cdr3_length: 15
j_call: TRBJ2-1
d_call: TRBD2
cdr3_nt: TGCAGCGTGGGGGAGGGCCAAATCTCCTACAATGAGCAGTTCTTC
cdr3_aa: CSVGEGQISYNEQFF

v_call: TRBV29-1
clone_size: .
cdr3_length: 13
j_call: TRBJ2-7
d_call: .
cdr3_nt: TGCAGCGTTGTAGGGACGGACACCTACGAGCAGTACTTC
cdr3_aa: CSVVGTDTYEQYF

v_call: TRBV29-1
clone_size: few
cdr3_length: 13
j_call: TRBJ1-1
d_call: .
cdr3_nt: TGCAGCGTTGGTCCGGGTTTGAACACTGAAGCTTTCTTT
cdr3_aa: CSVGPGLNTEAFF

v_call: TRBV4-1
clone_size: once
cdr3_length: 13
j_call: TRBJ1-6
d_call: .
cdr3_nt: TGCGCCAGCAGCCAAGGGGAGTCTTCACCCCTCCACTTT
cdr3_aa: CASSQGESSPLHF

v_call: TRBV5-1
clone_size: many
cdr3_length: 15
j_call: TRBJ2-3
d_call: .
cdr3_nt: TGCGCCAGCAGCCTGATGGGGTTTGGAACAGATACGCAGTATTTT
cdr3_aa: CASSLMGFGTDTQYF

v_call: TRBV12-5
clone_size: .
cdr3_length: 14
j_call: TRBJ2-7
d_call: .
cdr3_nt: TGTGCTAGTGGTTTGCTGGGACCCCACTACGAGCAGTACTTC
cdr3_aa: CASGLLGPHYEQYF

v_call: TRBV27
clone_size: few
cdr3_length: 13
j_call: TRBJ2-3
d_call: .
cdr3_nt: TGTGCCACCCTTGTTCTAAGCACAGATACGCAGTATTTT
cdr3_aa: CATLVLSTDTQYF

v_call: TRBV6-1
clone_size: .
cdr3_length: 14
j_call: TRBJ1-4
d_call: .
cdr3_nt: TGTGCCAGCAGTATGAGGGCGACTAATGAAAAACTGTTTTTT
cdr3_aa: CASSMRATNEKLFF

v_call: TRBV20-1
clone_size: .
cdr3_length: 15
j_call: TRBJ2-3
d_call: TRBD1
cdr3_nt: TGCAGTGCTTGGTCACAGGGGGATGGCACAGATACGCAGTATTTT
cdr3_aa: CSAWSQGDGTDTQYF

v_call: TRBV7-6
clone_size: many
cdr3_length: 13
j_call: TRBJ1-2
d_call: TRBD1
cdr3_nt: TGTGCCAGCAGCCCCCGGACAGGGGATGGCTACACCTTC
cdr3_aa: CASSPRTGDGYTF

v_call: TRBV6-1
clone_size: many
cdr3_length: 14
j_call: TRBJ1-2
d_call: TRBD1
cdr3_nt: TGTGCCAGCATAATGGGACAGGGGGCAGATGGCTACACCTTC
cdr3_aa: CASIMGQGADGYTF